These T cell receptor beta chains were read from a single sample in a study of T cells in Graves' hyperthyroidism and ophthalmopathy. MiXCR was run by TCRdb on the multiplex PCR reads, yielding one entry per CDR3 protein. In the table there are some 770,000 distinct CDR3 sequences, less than 20% of which are singletons. Sequenced: blood. The receptors shown here come from a man in his late teens or twenties with Graves' hyperthyroidism. The CDR3 runs from the conserved cysteine through the conserved F or W. D genes are given only for firm matches. Not all rows give a size; the values are once, few, many and, for expanded clones, a class.

J	D	size	V	DNA	CDR3
TRBJ1-1	TRBD1	few	TRBV24-1	TGTGCCACCAGTGATTCGCGGACAGGGAACGCTGAAGCTTTCTTT	CATSDSRTGNAEAFF
TRBJ2-7	TRBD2	NA	TRBV30	TGTGCCTGGAGTACTAGCGTCTCCTACGAGCAGTACTTC	CAWSTSVSYEQYF
TRBJ1-4	TRBD1	few	TRBV4-3	TGCGCCAGCAGCCAACCCCGGGACAGTAATGAAAAACTGTTTTTT	CASSQPRDSNEKLFF
TRBJ2-5	TRBD1	many	TRBV6-2/TRBV6-3	TGTGCCAGCAGACTCTTGACAGGGATTCGAGAGACCCAGTACTTC	CASRLLTGIRETQYF
TRBJ2-1	NA	NA	TRBV5-1	TGCGCCAGCAGCCCGTTAGATTCTAATGAGCAGTTCTTC	CASSPLDSNEQFF
TRBJ2-3	NA	many	TRBV14	TGTGCCAGCAGCCAAGCCTACCAATTCACAGATACGCAGTATTTT	CASSQAYQFTDTQYF
TRBJ2-1	NA	few	TRBV9	TGTGCCAGCAGCGTGCACCCCCTAGCCGGAACGAACAATGAGCAGTTCTTC	CASSVHPLAGTNNEQFF
TRBJ2-2	TRBD2	many	TRBV11-1	TGTGCCAGCAGACCACTAGCGGCCGGGACCGGGGAGCTGTTTTTT	CASRPLAAGTGELFF
TRBJ2-7	NA	NA	TRBV4-2	TGTGCCAGCAGCCAAGGGGCAGAGGACTCCTACGAGCAGTACTTC	CASSQGAEDSYEQYF
TRBJ2-5	NA	few	TRBV7-8	TGTGCCAGCAGCTCCAGTGTAGCGAATATACCATGGGCCCAGTACTTC	CASSSSVANIPWAQYF